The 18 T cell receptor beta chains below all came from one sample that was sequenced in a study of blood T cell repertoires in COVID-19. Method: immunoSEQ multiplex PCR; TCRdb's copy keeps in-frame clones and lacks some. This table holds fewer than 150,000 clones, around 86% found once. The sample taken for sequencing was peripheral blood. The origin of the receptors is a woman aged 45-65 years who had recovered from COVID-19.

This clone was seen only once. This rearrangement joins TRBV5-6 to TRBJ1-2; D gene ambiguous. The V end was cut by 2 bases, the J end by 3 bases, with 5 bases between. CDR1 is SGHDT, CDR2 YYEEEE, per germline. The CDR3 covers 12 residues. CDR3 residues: CASSFLYYGYTF. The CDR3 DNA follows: TGTGCCAGCAGCTTCTTATACTATGGCTACACCTTC.

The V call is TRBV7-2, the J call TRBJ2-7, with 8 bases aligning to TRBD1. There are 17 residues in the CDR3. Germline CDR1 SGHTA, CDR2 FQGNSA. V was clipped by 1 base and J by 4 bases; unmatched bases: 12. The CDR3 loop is CASSLGSAGTGSYEQYF. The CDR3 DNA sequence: TGTGCCAGCAGCTTAGGCTCCGCGGGGACAGGCTCTTACGAGCAGTACTTC.

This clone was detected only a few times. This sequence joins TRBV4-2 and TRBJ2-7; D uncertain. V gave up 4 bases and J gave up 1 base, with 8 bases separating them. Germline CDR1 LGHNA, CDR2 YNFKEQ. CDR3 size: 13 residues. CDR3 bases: TGTGCCAGCAGCCCCAGCGAATCCTACGAGCAGTACTTC. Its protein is CASSPSESYEQYF.

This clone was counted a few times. In DNA form, the CDR3 reads TGTGCCAGCAGCATCGGGACAGGGAGGACTGAAGCTTTCTTT. This encodes CASSIGTGRTEAFF. V and J are TRBV11-3 and TRBJ1-1, with 9 bases fitting TRBD1. J was trimmed by 5 bases and V by 5 bases; bases with no gene match: 6. The CDR3 contains 14 residues. CDR1 and CDR2 from the germline V gene are SGHNT and YENEEA.

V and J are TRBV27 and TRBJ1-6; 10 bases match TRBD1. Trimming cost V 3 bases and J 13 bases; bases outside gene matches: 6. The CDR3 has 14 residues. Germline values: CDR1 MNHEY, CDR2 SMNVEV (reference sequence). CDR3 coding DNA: TGTGCCAGCAGTTTCAGACAGGGGGCGATCCCCCTCCACTTT. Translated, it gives CASSFRQGAIPLHF.

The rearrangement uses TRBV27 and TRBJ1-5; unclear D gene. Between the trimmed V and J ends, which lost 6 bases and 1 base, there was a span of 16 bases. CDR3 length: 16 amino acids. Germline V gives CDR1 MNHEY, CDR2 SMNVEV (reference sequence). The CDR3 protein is CASSPMGGMSNQPQHF. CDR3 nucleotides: TGTGCCAGCAGCCCCATGGGAGGGATGAGCAATCAGCCCCAGCATTTT.

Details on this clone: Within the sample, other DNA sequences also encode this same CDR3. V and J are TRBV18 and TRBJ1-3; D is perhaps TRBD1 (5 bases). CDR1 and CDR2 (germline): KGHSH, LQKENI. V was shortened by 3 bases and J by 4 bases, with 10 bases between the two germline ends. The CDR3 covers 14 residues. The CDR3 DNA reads TGTGCCAGCTCACCTCCGGGACTAGGAAACACCATATATTTT. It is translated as CASSPPGLGNTIYF.

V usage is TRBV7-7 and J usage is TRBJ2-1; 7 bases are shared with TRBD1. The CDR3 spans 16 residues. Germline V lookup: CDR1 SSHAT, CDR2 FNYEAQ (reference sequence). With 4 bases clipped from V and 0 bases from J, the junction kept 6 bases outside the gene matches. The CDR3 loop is CASSSSTGTSYNEQFF. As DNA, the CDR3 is TGTGCCAGCAGCTCATCGACAGGGACCTCCTACAATGAGCAGTTCTTC.

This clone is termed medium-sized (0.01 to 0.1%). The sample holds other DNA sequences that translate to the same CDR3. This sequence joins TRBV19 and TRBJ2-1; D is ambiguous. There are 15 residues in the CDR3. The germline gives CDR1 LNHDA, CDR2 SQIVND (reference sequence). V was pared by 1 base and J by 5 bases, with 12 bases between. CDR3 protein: CASSIGPLEHNEQFF. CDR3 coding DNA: TGTGCCAGTAGTATAGGCCCCCTTGAGCACAATGAGCAGTTCTTC.

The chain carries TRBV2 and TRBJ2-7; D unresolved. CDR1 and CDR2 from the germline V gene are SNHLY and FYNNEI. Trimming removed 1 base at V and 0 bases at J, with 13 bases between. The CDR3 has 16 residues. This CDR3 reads CASSEEKLPSSYEQYF. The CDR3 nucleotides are TGTGCCAGCAGTGAAGAGAAACTACCAAGCTCCTACGAGCAGTACTTC.

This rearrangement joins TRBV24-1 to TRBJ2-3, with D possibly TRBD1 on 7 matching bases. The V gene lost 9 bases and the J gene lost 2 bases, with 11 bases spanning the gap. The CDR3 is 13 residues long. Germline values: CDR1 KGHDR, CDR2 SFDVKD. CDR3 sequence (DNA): TGTGCCACCCAGGGGGGATTCACAGATACGCAGTATTTT. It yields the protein CATQGGFTDTQYF.

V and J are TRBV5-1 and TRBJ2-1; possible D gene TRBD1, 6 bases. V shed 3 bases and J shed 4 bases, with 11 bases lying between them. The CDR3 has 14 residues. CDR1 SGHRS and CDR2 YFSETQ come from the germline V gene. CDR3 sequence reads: CASSSTGQYNEQFF. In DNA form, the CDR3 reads TGCGCCAGCAGCTCTACCGGACAGTACAATGAGCAGTTCTTC. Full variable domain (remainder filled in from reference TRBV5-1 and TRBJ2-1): KAGVTQTPRYLIKTRGQQVTLSCSPISGHRSVSWYQQTPGQGLQFLFEYFSETQRNKGNFPGRFSGRQFSNSRSEMNVSTLELGDSALYLCASSSTGQYNEQFFGPGTRLTVL.

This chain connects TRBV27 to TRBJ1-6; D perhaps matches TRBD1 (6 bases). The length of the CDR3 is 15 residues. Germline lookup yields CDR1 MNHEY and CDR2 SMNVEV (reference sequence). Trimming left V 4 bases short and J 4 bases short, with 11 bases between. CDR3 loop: CASSSPGAYNSPLHF. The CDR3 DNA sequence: TGTGCCAGCAGTTCTCCAGGGGCATATAATTCACCCCTCCACTTT.

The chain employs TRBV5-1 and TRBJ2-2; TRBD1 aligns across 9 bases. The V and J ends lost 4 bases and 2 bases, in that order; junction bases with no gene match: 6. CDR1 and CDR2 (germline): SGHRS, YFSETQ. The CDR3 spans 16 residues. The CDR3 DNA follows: TGCGCCAGCAGCCGGAAAACAGGGGGCAACACCGGGGAGCTGTTTTTT. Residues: CASSRKTGGNTGELFF.

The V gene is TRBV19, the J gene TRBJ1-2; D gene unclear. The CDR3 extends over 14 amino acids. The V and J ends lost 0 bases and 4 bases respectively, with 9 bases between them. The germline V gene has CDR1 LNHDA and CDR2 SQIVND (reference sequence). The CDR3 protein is CASSIDVEPYGYTF. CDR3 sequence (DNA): TGTGCCAGTAGTATAGATGTGGAGCCCTATGGCTACACCTTC.

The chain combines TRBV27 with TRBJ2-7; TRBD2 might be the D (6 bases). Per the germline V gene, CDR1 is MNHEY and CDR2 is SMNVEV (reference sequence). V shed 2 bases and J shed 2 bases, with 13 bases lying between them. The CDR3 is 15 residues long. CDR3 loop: CASSLEAAGPYEQYF. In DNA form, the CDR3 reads TGTGCCAGCAGTTTAGAGGCGGCGGGGCCCTACGAGCAGTACTTC.

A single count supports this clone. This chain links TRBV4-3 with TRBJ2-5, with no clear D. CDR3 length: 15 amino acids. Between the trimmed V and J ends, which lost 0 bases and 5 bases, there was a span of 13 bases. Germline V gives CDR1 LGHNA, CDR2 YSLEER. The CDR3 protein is CASSQDAPDGETQYF. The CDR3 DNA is TGCGCCAGCAGCCAAGATGCGCCTGACGGGGAGACCCAGTACTTC.

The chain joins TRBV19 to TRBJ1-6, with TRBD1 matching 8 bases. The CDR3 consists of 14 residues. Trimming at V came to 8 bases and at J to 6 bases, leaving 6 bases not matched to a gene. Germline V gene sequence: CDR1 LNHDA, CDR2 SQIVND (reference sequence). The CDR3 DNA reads TGTGCCAGTCTAAACAGGGGGTCTAATTCACCCCTCCACTTT. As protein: CASLNRGSNSPLHF. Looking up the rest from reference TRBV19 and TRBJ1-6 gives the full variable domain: DGGITQSPKYLFRKEGQNVTLSCEQNLNHDAMYWYRQDPGQGLRLIYYSQIVNDFQKGDIAEGYSVSREKKESFPLTVTSAQKNPTAFYLCASLNRGSNSPLHFGNGTRLTVT.